What follows are 18 T cell receptor beta chains derived from one specimen sequenced in a study of blood T cell repertoires in COVID-19. Data came from immunoSEQ multiplex PCR; TCRdb stores just in-frame clones and leaves some out. Among roughly 250,000 clones, around 82% were seen once, and the ten largest hold about 4.4%. Material: peripheral blood. These receptor sequences come from a woman in her 70s with acute or convalescent COVID-19.

The chain carries TRBV9 and TRBJ2-2; 7 nucleotides line up with TRBD1. The CDR3 is 15 residues long. The germline V gene encodes CDR1 SGDLS and CDR2 YYNGEE. Losses at the gene ends were 1 base for V and 6 bases for J; bases not matched to a gene: 6. CDR3 nucleotides: TGTGCCAGCAGCGTACAGGGGGTGGGCGCCGGGGAGCTGTTTTTT. Protein sequence: CASSVQGVGAGELFF.

The J gene is TRBJ2-3, the V gene TRBV4-1, with TRBD2 as a possible D gene (5 bases). CDR1 is MGHRA and CDR2 is YSYEKL in the germline V gene. The CDR3 is 18 amino acids. V was shortened by 0 bases and J by 5 bases, with 21 bases between the two germline ends. In DNA form, the CDR3 reads TGCGCCAGCAGCCAAGAGAGGATATTCAGAGGGCAAGGAGATACGCAGTATTTT. It encodes CASSQERIFRGQGDTQYF.

The chain employs TRBV5-4 and TRBJ2-5, with 14 bases fitting TRBD2. After removal of 0 bases from V and 5 bases from J, the junction contained 3 bases not matched to a gene. The CDR3 totals 16 residues. Germline assignment: CDR1 SGHNT and CDR2 YYREEE (reference sequence). CDR3 sequence: CASSLGLAGGPETQYF. CDR3 sequence (DNA): TGTGCCAGCAGCTTGGGACTAGCGGGGGGGCCGGAGACCCAGTACTTC.

This clone was seen a handful of times. This rearrangement joins TRBV7-2 to TRBJ1-1; D uncertain. Deletions cut 4 bases from V and 4 bases from J, with 13 bases between. The CDR3 covers 14 residues. The V gene's germline CDR1 is SGHTA and CDR2 FQGNSA. In DNA, the CDR3 is TGTGCCAGCAGCTCATTAACCGCGCTCACTGAAGCTTTCTTT. It encodes CASSSLTALTEAFF.

On this clone itself: The same CDR3 can be traced to other DNA sequences in this sample. This chain links TRBV5-6 with TRBJ1-5, with D hard to call. Germline-derived CDR1 and CDR2 are SGHDT and YYEEEE. The CDR3 covers 14 residues. The V end was cut by 0 bases, the J end by 3 bases, with 7 bases between. The CDR3, as DNA: TGTGCCAGCAGCTTGGGGGGAGTCAATCAGCCCCAGCATTTT. Protein: CASSLGGVNQPQHF.

CDR3 coding DNA: TGTGCCAGCAGTTGGGAGAATACGAGAGATTCACCCCTCCACTTT. As protein: CASSWENTRDSPLHF. The rearrangement uses TRBV27 and TRBJ1-6, with D hard to call. The CDR3 runs 15 residues. Trimming took off 4 bases at V and 8 bases at J, with 15 bases between the two ends. Germline V gene sequence: CDR1 MNHEY, CDR2 SMNVEV (reference sequence).

The V and J genes are TRBV5-4 and TRBJ2-5; D perhaps matches TRBD2 (5 bases). This CDR3 spans 15 amino acids. CDR1 and CDR2 (germline): SGHNT, YYREEE (reference sequence). Between the trimmed V and J ends, which lost 4 bases and 2 bases, there was a span of 15 bases. The CDR3 coding sequence is TGTGCCAGCAGCCCCCTACCGGACTTTCAAGAGACCCAGTACTTC. It translates to CASSPLPDFQETQYF.

The chain links TRBV6-6 to TRBJ1-1, with D possibly TRBD1 on 6 matching bases. V was shortened by 6 bases and J by 4 bases, with 12 bases between the two germline ends. Germline CDR1 MNHNY, CDR2 SVGAGI (reference sequence). CDR3 length: 13 amino acids. Here the CDR3 DNA reads TGTGCCAGCAGCTCAGGGGCTCTCACTGAAGCTTTCTTT. Translation gives CASSSGALTEAFF.

This clone was seen once. The CDR3 loop is CASTLEGVYHRGKDGYTF. Written as DNA, the CDR3 is TGTGCCAGCACCTTAGAGGGGGTATATCATCGAGGAAAGGATGGCTACACCTTC. The V call is TRBV28, the J call TRBJ1-2; D is possibly TRBD1 (6 bases). Germline CDR1 and CDR2: MDHEN and SYDVKM. The CDR3 length is 18 residues. V lost 7 bases and J 6 bases, leaving 30 bases between the germline ends.

This sequence joins TRBV14 and TRBJ2-2; weak D call: TRBD2 (5 bases). V lost 1 base, J lost 1 base, and 7 bases lay in between. Germline values: CDR1 SGHDN, CDR2 FVKESK. CDR3 length: 15 residues. The CDR3 nucleotides read TGTGCCAGCAGCCAAGTCGGGGTGAACACCGGGGAGCTGTTTTTT. This sequence encodes CASSQVGVNTGELFF.

This chain connects TRBV7-2 to TRBJ1-1; 7 bases line up with TRBD1. Trimming removed 5 bases from V and 0 bases from J; junction bases left unmatched: 6. The CDR3 contains 15 residues. Germline V gene sequence: CDR1 SGHTA, CDR2 FQGNSA. The CDR3 reads CASSGPTGLNTEAFF. The CDR3 DNA is TGTGCCAGCAGCGGCCCGACAGGGTTGAACACTGAAGCTTTCTTT.

This clone appeared once. The genes are TRBV11-2 and TRBJ1-2, with D perhaps matching TRBD1 (5 bases). The CDR3 contains 15 residues. V dropped 5 bases and J dropped 2 bases, with 15 bases sitting between them. CDR1 is SGHAT, CDR2 FQNNGV, per germline. Here the CDR3 reads CASSLGDYGNYGYTF. Written as DNA, the CDR3 is TGTGCCAGCAGCCTGGGGGACTACGGGAACTATGGCTACACCTTC.

This clone was detected only once. The rearrangement joins TRBV6-2 or TRBV6-3 to TRBJ2-7, with 7 positions matching TRBD1. The V gene end was trimmed by 0 bases and the J gene end by 1 base; junction bases not matched to a gene: 3. Germline V lookup: CDR1 MNHEY, CDR2 SVGEGT. The CDR3 loop spans 15 amino acids. The CDR3 is CASSYSAGGSYEQYF. For the CDR3, the DNA is TGTGCCAGCAGTTACTCGGCAGGGGGTTCCTACGAGCAGTACTTC.

Points on this clone: Mismatch with germline at one junction end may stem from a read error. The chain has TRBV15 and TRBJ2-7; tentative D call: TRBD2 (6 bases). The CDR3 runs to 16 residues. Germline V gives CDR1 LNHNV, CDR2 YYDKDF (reference sequence). This chain's CDR3 is CATSSTLGGTSYEQCF. The CDR3 DNA reads as TGTGCCACCAGCAGTACCCTCGGCGGGACCTCCTACGAGCAGTGCTTC.

Comments on this clone: The sample carries other DNA sequences with the same CDR3. The V gene is TRBV28, the J gene TRBJ1-6, with D hard to call. This CDR3 comprises 12 residues. The V and J ends lost 3 bases and 10 bases respectively, with 7 bases between them. Germline V lookup: CDR1 MDHEN, CDR2 SYDVKM. CDR3 amino acids: CASSLVESPLHF. The DNA for the CDR3 is TGTGCCAGCAGTTTGGTGGAGTCACCCCTCCACTTT.

The V and J genes are TRBV4-2 and TRBJ1-4; 7 bases align to TRBD1. The V gene's germline CDR1 is LGHNA and CDR2 YNFKEQ. Unmatched junction bases numbered 5, after V lost 0 bases and J lost 4 bases. This CDR3 region has 16 residues. The CDR3 region is CASSQDPGQLNEKLFF. In nucleotides, the CDR3 is TGTGCCAGCAGCCAAGATCCGGGACAGCTTAATGAAAAACTGTTTTTT.

The chain carries TRBV4-3 and TRBJ1-1; D call uncertain. Trimming stripped 0 bases from V and 0 bases from J, with 5 bases between. The CDR3 spans 14 residues. Germline V gene sequence: CDR1 LGHNA, CDR2 YSLEER. CDR3 DNA sequence: TGCGCCAGCAGCCAAGACCGGGTGAACACTGAAGCTTTCTTT. It translates to CASSQDRVNTEAFF.

V is TRBV6-1 and J is TRBJ2-7; TRBD1 matches 8 bases. Per the germline V gene, CDR1 is MNHNS and CDR2 is SASEGT. The CDR3 consists of 13 residues. V lost 1 base to trimming and J lost 5 bases; unmatched junction nucleotides: 1. In nucleotides, the CDR3 is TGTGCCAGCAGTGAAGACAGGGGGGACGAGCAGTACTTC. It translates to CASSEDRGDEQYF.